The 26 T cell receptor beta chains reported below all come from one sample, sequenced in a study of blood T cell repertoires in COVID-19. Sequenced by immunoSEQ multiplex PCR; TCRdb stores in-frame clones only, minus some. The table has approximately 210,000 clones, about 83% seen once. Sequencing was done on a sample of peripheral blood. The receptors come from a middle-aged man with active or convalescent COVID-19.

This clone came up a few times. As DNA, the CDR3 is TGCGCCAGCAGCTCCCGTTCCTCAAACCCGGGACAGGGGAGAAATACGCAGTATTTT. It yields the protein CASSSRSSNPGQGRNTQYF. V gene TRBV5-1 combines with J gene TRBJ2-3, with 10 bases fitting TRBD1. The CDR3 has 19 amino acids. Germline V CDR1 and CDR2: SGHRS, YFSETQ. With 3 bases clipped from V and 7 bases from J, the junction kept 20 bases outside the gene matches.

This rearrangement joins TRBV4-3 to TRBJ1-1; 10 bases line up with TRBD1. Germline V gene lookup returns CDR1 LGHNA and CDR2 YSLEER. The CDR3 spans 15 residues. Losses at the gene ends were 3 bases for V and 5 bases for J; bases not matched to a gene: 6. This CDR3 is CASSQDRGSVTEAFF. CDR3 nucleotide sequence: TGCGCCAGCAGCCAGGACAGGGGGTCGGTTACTGAAGCTTTCTTT.

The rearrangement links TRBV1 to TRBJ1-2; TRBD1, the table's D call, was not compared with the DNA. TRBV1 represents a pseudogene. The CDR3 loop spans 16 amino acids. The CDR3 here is CTSSQDRQGAYYGYTF. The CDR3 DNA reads TGCACCAGCAGCCAAGACCGGCAGGGGGCCTACTATGGCTACACCTTC.

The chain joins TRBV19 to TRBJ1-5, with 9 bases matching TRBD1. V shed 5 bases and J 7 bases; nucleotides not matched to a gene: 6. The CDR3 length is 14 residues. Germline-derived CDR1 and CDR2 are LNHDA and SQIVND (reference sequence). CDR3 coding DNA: TGTGCCAGTAGTCGAGACAGGGGGTACCAGCCCCAGCATTTT. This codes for CASSRDRGYQPQHF.

CDR3 bases: TGTGCCAGCAGTTCAACAGGGATAGCCTACGAGCAGTACTTC. The encoded protein is CASSSTGIAYEQYF. This sequence joins TRBV28 and TRBJ2-7; possible D gene TRBD1, 6 bases. Trimming removed 4 bases at V and 2 bases at J, with 12 bases between. Germline CDR1 MDHEN, CDR2 SYDVKM. The CDR3 has 14 residues.

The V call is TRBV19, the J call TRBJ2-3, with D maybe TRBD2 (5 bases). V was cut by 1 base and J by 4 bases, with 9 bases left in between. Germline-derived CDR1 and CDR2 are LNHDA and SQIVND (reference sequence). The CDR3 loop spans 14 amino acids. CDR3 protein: CASSIGGSADTQYF. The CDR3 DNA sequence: TGTGCCAGTAGTATAGGAGGGAGCGCAGATACGCAGTATTTT.

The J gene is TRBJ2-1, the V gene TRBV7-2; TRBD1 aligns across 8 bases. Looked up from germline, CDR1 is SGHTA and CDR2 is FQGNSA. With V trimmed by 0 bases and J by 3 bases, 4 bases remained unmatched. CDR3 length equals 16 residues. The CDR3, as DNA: TGTGCCAGCAGCTTAGCAGGGACAGGCCTCTACAATGAGCAGTTCTTC. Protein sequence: CASSLAGTGLYNEQFF. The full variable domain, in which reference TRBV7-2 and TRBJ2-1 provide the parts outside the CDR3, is GAGVSQSPSNKVTEKGKDVELRCDPISGHTALYWYRQSLGQGLEFLIYFQGNSAPDKSGLPSDRFSAERTGGSVSTLTIQRTQQEDSAVYLCASSLAGTGLYNEQFFGPGTRLTVL.

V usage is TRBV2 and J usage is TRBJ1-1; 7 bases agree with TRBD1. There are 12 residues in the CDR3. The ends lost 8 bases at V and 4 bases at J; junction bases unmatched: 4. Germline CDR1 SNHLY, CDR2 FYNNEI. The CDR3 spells CASRWTGTEAFF. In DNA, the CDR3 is TGTGCCAGCCGATGGACAGGCACTGAAGCTTTCTTT.

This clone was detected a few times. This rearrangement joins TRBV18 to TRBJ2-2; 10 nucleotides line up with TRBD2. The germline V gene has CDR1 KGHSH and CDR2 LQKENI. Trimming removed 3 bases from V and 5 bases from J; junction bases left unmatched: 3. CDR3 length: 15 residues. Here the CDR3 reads CASSPGTSETGELFF. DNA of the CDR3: TGTGCCAGCTCACCCGGGACTAGCGAAACCGGGGAGCTGTTTTTT.

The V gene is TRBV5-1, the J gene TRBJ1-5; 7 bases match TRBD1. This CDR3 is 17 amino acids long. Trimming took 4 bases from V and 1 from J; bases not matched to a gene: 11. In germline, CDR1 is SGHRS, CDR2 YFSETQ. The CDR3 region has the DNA TGCGCCAGCAGCCGGACGCCCGGGACAGAGAGCAATCAGCCCCAGCATTTT. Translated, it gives CASSRTPGTESNQPQHF.

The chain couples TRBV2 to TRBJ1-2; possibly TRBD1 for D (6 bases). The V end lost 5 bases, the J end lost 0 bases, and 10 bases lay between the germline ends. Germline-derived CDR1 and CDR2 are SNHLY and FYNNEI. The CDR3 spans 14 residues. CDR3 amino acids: CASSSQGSNYGYTF. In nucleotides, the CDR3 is TGTGCCAGCAGTTCCCAGGGGTCTAACTATGGCTACACCTTC. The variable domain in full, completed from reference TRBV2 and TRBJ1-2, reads EPEVTQTPSHQVTQMGQEVILRCVPISNHLYFYWYRQILGQKVEFLVSFYNNEISEKSEIFDDQFSVERPDGSNFTLKIRSTKLEDSAMYFCASSSQGSNYGYTFGSGTRLTVV.

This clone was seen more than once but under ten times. The CDR3 loop reads CASSPFDRVYEQYF. The CDR3 DNA reads TGCGCCAGCAGTCCATTCGACAGGGTCTACGAGCAGTACTTC. The chain has TRBV10-1 and TRBJ2-7; 7 positions match TRBD1. There are 14 residues in the CDR3. CDR1 and CDR2 from the germline V gene are WNHNN and SYGVQD (reference sequence). V lost 5 bases to trimming and J lost 3 bases; unmatched junction nucleotides: 7.

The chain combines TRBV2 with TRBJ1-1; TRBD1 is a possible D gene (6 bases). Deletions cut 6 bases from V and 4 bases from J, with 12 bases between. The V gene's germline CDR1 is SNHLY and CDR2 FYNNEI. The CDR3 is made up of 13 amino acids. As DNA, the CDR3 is TGTGCCAGCAGCACTACAGGGCCCACTGAAGCTTTCTTT. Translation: CASSTTGPTEAFF. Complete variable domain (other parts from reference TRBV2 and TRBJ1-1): EPEVTQTPSHQVTQMGQEVILRCVPISNHLYFYWYRQILGQKVEFLVSFYNNEISEKSEIFDDQFSVERPDGSNFTLKIRSTKLEDSAMYFCASSTTGPTEAFFGQGTRLTVV.

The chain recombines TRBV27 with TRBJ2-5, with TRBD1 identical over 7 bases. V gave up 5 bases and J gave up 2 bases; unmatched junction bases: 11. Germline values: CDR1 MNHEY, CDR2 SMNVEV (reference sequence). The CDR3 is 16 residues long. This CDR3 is CASSSSPGTAQETQYF. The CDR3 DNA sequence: TGTGCCAGCAGTAGTAGTCCCGGGACAGCGCAAGAGACCCAGTACTTC.

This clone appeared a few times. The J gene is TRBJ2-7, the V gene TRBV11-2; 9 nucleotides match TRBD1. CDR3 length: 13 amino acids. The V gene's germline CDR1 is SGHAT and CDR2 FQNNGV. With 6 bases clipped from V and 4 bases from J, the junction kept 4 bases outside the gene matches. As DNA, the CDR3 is TGTGCCAGCAGGAAAGGACAGGGGTACGAGCAGTACTTC. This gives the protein CASRKGQGYEQYF.

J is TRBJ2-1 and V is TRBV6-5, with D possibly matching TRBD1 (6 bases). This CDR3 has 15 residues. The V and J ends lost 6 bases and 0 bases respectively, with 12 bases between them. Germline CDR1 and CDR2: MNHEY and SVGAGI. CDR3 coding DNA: TGTGCCAGCAGCTTGGGGGCCAGCTCCTACAATGAGCAGTTCTTC. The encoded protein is CASSLGASSYNEQFF.

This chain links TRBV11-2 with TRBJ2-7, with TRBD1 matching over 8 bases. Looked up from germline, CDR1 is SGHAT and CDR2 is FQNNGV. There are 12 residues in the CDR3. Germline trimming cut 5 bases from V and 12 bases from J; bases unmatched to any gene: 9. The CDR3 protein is CASSPDRGQMYF. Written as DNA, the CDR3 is TGTGCCAGCAGCCCCGACAGGGGCCAGATGTACTTC.

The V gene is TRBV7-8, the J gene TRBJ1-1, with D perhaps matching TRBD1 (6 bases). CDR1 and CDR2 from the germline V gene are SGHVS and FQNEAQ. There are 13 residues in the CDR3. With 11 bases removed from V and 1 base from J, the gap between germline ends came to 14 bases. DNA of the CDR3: TGTGCCGCAGGGGACCGTAGGAACACTGAAGCTTTCTTT. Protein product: CAAGDRRNTEAFF. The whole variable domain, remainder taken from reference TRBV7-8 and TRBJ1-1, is GAGVSQSPRYKVAKRGQDVALRCDPISGHVSLFWYQQALGQGPEFLTYFQNEAQLDKSGLPSDRFFAERPEGSVSTLKIQRTQQEDSAVYLCAAGDRRNTEAFFGQGTRLTVV.

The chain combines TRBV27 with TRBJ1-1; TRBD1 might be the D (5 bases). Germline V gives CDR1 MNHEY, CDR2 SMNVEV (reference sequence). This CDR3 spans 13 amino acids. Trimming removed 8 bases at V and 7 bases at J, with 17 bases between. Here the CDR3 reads CASGKDSLIEAFF. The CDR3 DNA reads TGTGCCAGCGGGAAAGACAGTCTAATTGAAGCTTTCTTT.

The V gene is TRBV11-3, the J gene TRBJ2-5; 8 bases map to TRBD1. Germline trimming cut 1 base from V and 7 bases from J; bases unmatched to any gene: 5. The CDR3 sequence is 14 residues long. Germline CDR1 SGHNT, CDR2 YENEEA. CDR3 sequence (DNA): TGTGCCAGCAGCTTAGGCCACAGGGGGGCGACCCAGTACTTC. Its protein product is CASSLGHRGATQYF.

The CDR3 reads CASREPGLAGEGGTQYF. Here the CDR3 DNA reads TGTGCCAGCAGGGAGCCGGGACTAGCGGGAGAGGGCGGTACGCAGTATTTT. This chain joins TRBV27 and TRBJ2-3, with TRBD2 identical over 14 bases. From germline, CDR1 is MNHEY and CDR2 SMNVEV (reference sequence). The CDR3 loop spans 17 amino acids. After removal of 6 bases from V and 8 bases from J, the junction contained 13 bases not matched to a gene.

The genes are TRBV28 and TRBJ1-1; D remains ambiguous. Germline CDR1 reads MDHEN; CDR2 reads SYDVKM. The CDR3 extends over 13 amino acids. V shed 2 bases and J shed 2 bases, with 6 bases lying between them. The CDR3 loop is CASSLGLNTEAFF. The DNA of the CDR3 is TGTGCCAGCAGTTTAGGACTAAACACTGAAGCTTTCTTT.

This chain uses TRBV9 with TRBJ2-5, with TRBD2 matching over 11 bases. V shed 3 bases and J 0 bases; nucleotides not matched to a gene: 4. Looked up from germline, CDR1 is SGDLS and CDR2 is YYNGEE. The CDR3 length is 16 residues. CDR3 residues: CASSEGLAEYQETQYF. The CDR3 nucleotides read TGTGCCAGCAGCGAGGGACTAGCGGAGTACCAAGAGACCCAGTACTTC.

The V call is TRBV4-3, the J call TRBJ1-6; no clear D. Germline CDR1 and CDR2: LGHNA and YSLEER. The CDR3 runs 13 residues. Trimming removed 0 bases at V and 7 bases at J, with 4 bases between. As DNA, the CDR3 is TGCGCCAGCAGCCAAGATCTGAATTCACCCCTCCACTTT. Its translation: CASSQDLNSPLHF.

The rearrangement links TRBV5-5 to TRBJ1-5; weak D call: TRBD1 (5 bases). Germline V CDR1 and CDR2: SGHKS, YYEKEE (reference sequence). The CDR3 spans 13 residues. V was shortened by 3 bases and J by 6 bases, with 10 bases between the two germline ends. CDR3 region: CASSWGGGQPQHF. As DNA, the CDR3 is TGTGCCAGCAGCTGGGGCGGGGGTCAGCCCCAGCATTTT.

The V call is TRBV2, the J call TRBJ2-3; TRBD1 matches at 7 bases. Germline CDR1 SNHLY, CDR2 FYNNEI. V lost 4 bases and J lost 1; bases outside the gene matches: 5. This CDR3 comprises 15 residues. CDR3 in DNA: TGTGCCAGCAGTGGTTTCGACAGGGGCACAGATACGCAGTATTTT. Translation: CASSGFDRGTDTQYF.